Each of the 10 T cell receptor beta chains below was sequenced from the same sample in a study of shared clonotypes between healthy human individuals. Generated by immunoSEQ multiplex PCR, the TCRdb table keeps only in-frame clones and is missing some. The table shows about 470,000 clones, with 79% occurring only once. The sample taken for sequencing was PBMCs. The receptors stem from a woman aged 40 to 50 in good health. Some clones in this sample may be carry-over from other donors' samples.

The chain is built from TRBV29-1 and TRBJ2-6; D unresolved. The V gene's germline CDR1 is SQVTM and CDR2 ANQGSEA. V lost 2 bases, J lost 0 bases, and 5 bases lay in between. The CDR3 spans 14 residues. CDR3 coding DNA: TGCAGCGTTGAACTGAGCTCTGGGGCCAACGTCCTGACTTTC. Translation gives CSVELSSGANVLTF.

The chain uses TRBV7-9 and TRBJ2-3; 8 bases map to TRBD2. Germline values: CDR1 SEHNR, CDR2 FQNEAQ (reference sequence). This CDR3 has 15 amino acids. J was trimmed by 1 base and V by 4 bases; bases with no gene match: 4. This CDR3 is CASSSGTRGTDTQYF. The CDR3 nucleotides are TGTGCCAGCAGCTCCGGGACTAGGGGCACAGATACGCAGTATTTT.

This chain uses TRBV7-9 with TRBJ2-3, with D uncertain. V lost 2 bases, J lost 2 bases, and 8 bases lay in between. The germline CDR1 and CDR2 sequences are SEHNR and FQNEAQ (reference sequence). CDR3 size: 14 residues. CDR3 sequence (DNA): TGTGCCAGCAGCTTATTTGAGACCACAGATACGCAGTATTTT. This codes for CASSLFETTDTQYF.

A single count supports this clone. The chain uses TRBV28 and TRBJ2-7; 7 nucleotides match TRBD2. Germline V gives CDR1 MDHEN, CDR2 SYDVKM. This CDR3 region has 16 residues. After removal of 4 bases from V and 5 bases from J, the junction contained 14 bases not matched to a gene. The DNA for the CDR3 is TGTGCCAGCAGTTCCTACACCCGCGGGAGTATGCACGAGCAGTACTTC. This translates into CASSSYTRGSMHEQYF.

CDR3 nucleotide sequence: TGTGCCAGCAGCTTACTTGCCTACGAGCAGTACTTC. The encoded protein is CASSLLAYEQYF. This chain joins TRBV7-2 and TRBJ2-7; D gene unclear. Trimming removed 2 bases at V and 2 bases at J, with 4 bases between. Germline CDR1 reads SGHTA; CDR2 reads FQGNSA. The CDR3 length is 12 residues.

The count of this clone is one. CDR3 residues: CASSRDTLRLVPSTDTQYF. The DNA for the CDR3 is TGTGCCAGCAGCAGGGACACACTTCGACTAGTCCCTAGCACAGATACGCAGTATTTT. This chain joins TRBV11-1 and TRBJ2-3; D tentatively reads TRBD1 or TRBD2 (6 bases each). V was trimmed by 5 bases and J by 0 bases, leaving 24 bases between them. Germline V lookup: CDR1 SGHAT, CDR2 FQDESV (reference sequence). The CDR3 is 19 amino acids.

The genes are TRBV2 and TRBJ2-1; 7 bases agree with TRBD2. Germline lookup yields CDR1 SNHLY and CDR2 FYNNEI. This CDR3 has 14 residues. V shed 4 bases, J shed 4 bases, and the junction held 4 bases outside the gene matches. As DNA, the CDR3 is TGTGCCAGCAGTGTGGAGGGAGGGTACAATGAGCAGTTCTTC. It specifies CASSVEGGYNEQFF. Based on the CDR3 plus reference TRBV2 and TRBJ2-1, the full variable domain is EPEVTQTPSHQVTQMGQEVILRCVPISNHLYFYWYRQILGQKVEFLVSFYNNEISEKSEIFDDQFSVERPDGSNFTLKIRSTKLEDSAMYFCASSVEGGYNEQFFGPGTRLTVL.

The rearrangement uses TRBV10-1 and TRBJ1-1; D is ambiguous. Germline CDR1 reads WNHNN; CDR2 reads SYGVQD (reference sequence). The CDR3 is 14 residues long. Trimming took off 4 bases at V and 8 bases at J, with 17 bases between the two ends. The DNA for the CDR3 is TGCGCCAGCAGTGCGCAGGCCGAAGCGGTGGAAGCTTTCTTT. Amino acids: CASSAQAEAVEAFF.

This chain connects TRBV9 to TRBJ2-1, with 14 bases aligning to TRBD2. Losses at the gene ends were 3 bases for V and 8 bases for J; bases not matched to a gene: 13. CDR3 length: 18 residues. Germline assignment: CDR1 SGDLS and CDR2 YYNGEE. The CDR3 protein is CASSERGGTSGSRDEQFF. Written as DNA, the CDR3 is TGTGCCAGCAGCGAGAGGGGGGGGACTAGCGGGAGTCGGGATGAGCAGTTCTTC.

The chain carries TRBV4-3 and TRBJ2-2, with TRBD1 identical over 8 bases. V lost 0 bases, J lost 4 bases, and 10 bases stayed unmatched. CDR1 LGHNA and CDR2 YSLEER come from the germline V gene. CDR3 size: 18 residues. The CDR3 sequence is CASSQDPRDRRTTGELFF. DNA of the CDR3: TGCGCCAGCAGCCAAGATCCCCGGGACAGGCGAACCACCGGGGAGCTGTTTTTT.